These 7 T cell receptor beta chains came from one sample sequenced in a study of blood T cells in healthy people across ages. Through a sample-barcoded 5' primer and a J-beta primer mix, a second PCR was run for roughly 7 to 12 cycles. MiXCR, applied by TCRdb to the 5' RACE reads, yields one record per CDR3 protein. The table has 1.5 million or so distinct CDR3 sequences, about 43% seen once. The sample consisted of blood. The receptors come from a woman younger than 35 in good health.

The J gene is TRBJ2-5, the V gene TRBV5-1; 11 positions match TRBD1. The DNA end lines up better with TRBJ2-7; the J call may be wrong. Per the germline V gene, CDR1 is SGHRS and CDR2 is YFSETQ. The CDR3 contains 16 residues. This CDR3 is CASSPLDRGQSYEQYF. CDR3 bases: TGCGCCAGCAGCCCGCTGGACAGGGGGCAGTCATACGAGCAGTACTTC.

This chain joins TRBV15 and TRBJ2-5; D gene uncertain. The CDR3 contains 12 residues. V was trimmed by 5 bases and J by 1 base, leaving 5 bases between them. Germline CDR1 is LNHNV and CDR2 is YYDKDF (reference sequence). CDR3 residues: CATSQIQETQYF. CDR3 nucleotide sequence: TGTGCCACCAGCCAAATCCAAGAGACCCAGTACTTC.

This chain uses TRBV4-1 with TRBJ2-5, with 7 bases lining up with TRBD1. CDR1 and CDR2 from the germline V gene are MGHRA and YSYEKL. CDR3 length: 15 residues. Trimming removed 0 bases from V and 2 bases from J; junction bases left unmatched: 3. Written as DNA, the CDR3 is TGCGCCAGCAGCCAAGAGGTCAGGGGGCAAGAGACCCAGTACTTC. It translates to CASSQEVRGQETQYF.

The rearrangement links TRBV12-3 or TRBV12-4 to TRBJ1-2; D is undetermined. The CDR3 totals 13 residues. V was clipped by 2 bases and J by 2 bases, with 6 bases between them. The CDR3 DNA reads as TGTGCCAGCAGTTTAAGAATGAACTATGGCTACACCTTC. Translation gives CASSLRMNYGYTF.

The chain is built from TRBV21-1 and TRBJ1-2; the table assigns TRBD1, which was not confirmed against the DNA. TRBV21-1 is a known pseudogene. The length of the CDR3 is 12 residues. CDR3 in amino acids: CASIPTGSGYTF. CDR3 in DNA: TGTGCCAGCATCCCGACAGGGAGTGGCTACACCTTC.

The rearrangement links TRBV20-1 to TRBJ2-7; D remains unclear. The tail of the sequence fits TRBJ2-5 better, so the J call may be wrong. This CDR3 is built from 13 residues. Germline CDR1 and CDR2: DFQATT and SNEGSKA (reference sequence). The CDR3 nucleotides are TGCAGTGCTAGCGAAGACCCGGCGGAGACCCAGTACTTC. This sequence encodes CSASEDPAETQYF.

This clonotype turned up a few times. V and J are TRBV4-1 and TRBJ2-5, with TRBD2 identical over 7 bases. V lost 0 bases to trimming and J lost 6 bases; unmatched junction nucleotides: 10. The germline V gene has CDR1 MGHRA and CDR2 YSYEKL. The CDR3 runs to 16 residues. As DNA, the CDR3 is TGCGCCAGCAGCCAAGAAACCGCTAGCGGAATAAAGACCCAGTACTTC. The encoded protein is CASSQETASGIKTQYF.